The sequence of this TCR beta chain was determined in a study of T cell responses to AZD1222 COVID-19 vaccine. Study-level points and caveats: Spike-specific TCR breadth rose after two AZD1222 doses, and depth rose as well. Clonal diversity may have been underestimated in mostly white British donors. Close to half of spike-specific TCRs reportedly recognize unmutated variant regions.

Concerning this clone itself: The antigen is not known.

V shed 4 bases, J shed 2 bases, and the junction held 10 bases outside the gene matches. In germline, CDR1 is MNHNS, CDR2 SASEGT. CDR3 length: 16 amino acids. Produced via immunoSEQ multiplex PCR; TCRdb's table is partial and in-frame only. The top ten hold around 9.3% of the sample, which has over 150,000 clones, over 80% seen once. Specimen: peripheral blood, collected on day 0 of AZD1222 vaccination. The TCR originated in an adult in good health. The J gene is TRBJ1-2, the V gene TRBV6-1; TRBD1 aligns across 7 bases. The CDR3 sequence is CASSALGTVPNYGYTF. The CDR3 DNA reads as TGTGCCAGCAGTGCCCTGGGGACAGTTCCCAACTATGGCTACACCTTC.